Listed below are T cell receptor beta chains from one sample, sequenced in a study of human versus mouse CDR3 diversity and MHC coevolution. TCRdb's table, derived via immunoSEQ multiplex PCR, lists solely in-frame clones and lacks some. The data show about 60,000 clones, with about 94% seen just once and around 18% held by the top ten. Material for sequencing was naive CD4+ T cells from blood. All receptors derive from a person in their sixties or seventies in good health. CDR3s include the opening cysteine and the closing phenylalanine or tryptophan. D genes are given only for firm matches. The size of a clone is reported for some rows only, either as once, few or many, or as a class for expanded clones.

v_call,d_call,clone_size,j_call,cdr3_nt,cdr3_aa
TRBV30,-,-,TRBJ2-2,TGTGCCTGGAGTGTAGGTATTAGCGCGGTCGGGGAGCTGTTTTTT,CAWSVGISAVGELFF
TRBV11-3,-,-,TRBJ1-4,TGTGCCAGCAGCTTAGACGGTGCAACTAATGAAAAACTGTTTTTT,CASSLDGATNEKLFF
TRBV6-5,TRBD2,once,TRBJ2-2,TGTGCCAGCAGAGCGGGGTGGGAGCTGTTTTTT,CASRAGWELFF
TRBV30,TRBD1,-,TRBJ2-7,TGTGCCTGGAGCCTGCAGGGGGTGAGCTACGAGCAGTACTTC,CAWSLQGVSYEQYF
TRBV29-1,-,-,TRBJ1-2,TGCAGCGTTTACTCGTTAGACTATGGCTACACCTTC,CSVYSLDYGYTF
TRBV7-2,-,-,TRBJ2-3,TGTGCCAGCAGCGAGGCGCGGGTCGGAGGGAATACGCAGTATTTT,CASSEARVGGNTQYF
TRBV7-9,TRBD1,-,TRBJ2-1,TGTGCCAGCACCTGGACAGGGGGCTCCTACAATGAGCAGTTCTTC,CASTWTGGSYNEQFF
TRBV7-3,-,few,TRBJ2-3,TGTGCCAGCAGCTTAGATAGCAGGGCCCGGAATACGCAGTATTTT,CASSLDSRARNTQYF
TRBV5-1,-,-,TRBJ2-7,TGCGCCAGCAGCTTTACAGGGTCGGAAGAGCAGTACTTC,CASSFTGSEEQYF
TRBV2,-,-,TRBJ1-2,TGTGCCAGCAGTGAGGGGGGGGCGGGGAACTATGGCTACACCTTC,CASSEGGAGNYGYTF
TRBV7-9,-,once,TRBJ1-1,TGTGCCAGCAGCCCCCAGCGTCGAGGGGGGAACACTGAAGCTTTCTTT,CASSPQRRGGNTEAFF
TRBV2,-,once,TRBJ2-1,TGTGCCAGCCGCAACAGGGAACATGAGCAGTTCTTC,CASRNREHEQFF
TRBV6-6,TRBD2,-,TRBJ2-3,TGTGCCAGCAGTGTGACTAGCGGGGCAACAGATACGCAGTATTTT,CASSVTSGATDTQYF
TRBV27,TRBD1,-,TRBJ1-5,TGTGCCAGCAGTTACAGGGGGGGCGGGAATCAGCCCCAGCATTTT,CASSYRGGGNQPQHF
TRBV19,TRBD2,once,TRBJ2-5,TGTGCCAGTAGTGGGGCGGGGCCGGGACTAGCGGGAGGGGGGTACCAAGAGACCCAGTACTTC,CASSGAGPGLAGGGYQETQYF
TRBV10-1,-,-,TRBJ2-3,TGCGCCAGCAGTGAGTCGACTCCGTTATCGGGATCGGACACAGATACGCAGTATTTT,CASSESTPLSGSDTDTQYF
TRBV7-8,TRBD2,-,TRBJ2-5,TGTGCCAGCAGCCTAGCGGGAGGGGGTGGAGAGACCCAGTACTTC,CASSLAGGGGETQYF
TRBV29-1,TRBD2,once,TRBJ2-3,TGCAGCGTCTCGGGGGGAGAGTCAGATACGCAGTATTTT,CSVSGGESDTQYF
TRBV19,-,-,TRBJ1-2,TGTGCCAGTAGTATGAGTGCGGTAACTGCCCGGTCGGTGGGCTACACCTTC,CASSMSAVTARSVGYTF
TRBV10-3,-,few,TRBJ1-1,TGTGCCATCCACGGGACACTGAACACTGAAGCTTTCTTT,CAIHGTLNTEAFF
TRBV15,-,-,TRBJ1-2,TGTGCCACCAGCAGAGATGTGGGGGCCTATGGCTACACCTTC,CATSRDVGAYGYTF
TRBV5-4,-,-,TRBJ1-1,TGTGCCAGCAGCCCCGCCCGGGGGGCGGACACTGAAGCTTTCTTT,CASSPARGADTEAFF
TRBV9,-,-,TRBJ2-3,TGTGCCAGCAGCGCCCTGACGGGTGTGGGCACAGATACGCAGTATTTT,CASSALTGVGTDTQYF
TRBV10-2,TRBD2,-,TRBJ2-1,TGCGCCAGCAGCGCGGGGCTAGCGGGAGCCTCCTCCTACAATGAGCAGTTCTTC,CASSAGLAGASSYNEQFF
TRBV18,TRBD1,-,TRBJ1-1,TGTGCCAGCTCACAGACAGGGGGCATTGACACTGAAGCTTTCTTT,CASSQTGGIDTEAFF
TRBV6-1,TRBD1,once,TRBJ1-2,TGTGCCAGCGGGACAGGGTGGAGATATGGCTACACCTTC,CASGTGWRYGYTF
TRBV27,TRBD1,-,TRBJ1-2,TGTGCCAGCAGGCGGACAGGGGTGGGGGCTACACAGATTTCCTATGGCTACACCTTC,CASRRTGVGATQISYGYTF
TRBV27,TRBD1,once,TRBJ2-3,TGTGCCAGCATGAGACAGGGGTACACAGATACGCAGTATTTT,CASMRQGYTDTQYF
TRBV29-1,-,-,TRBJ2-1,TGCAGCGTTGATCCGGGGAGCTCCTACAATGAGCAGTTCTTC,CSVDPGSSYNEQFF
TRBV18,TRBD2,-,TRBJ2-7,TGTACCAGCTCACCGGGACTAGCTAACTTCGACTACGAGCAGTACTTC,CTSSPGLANFDYEQYF
TRBV2,-,-,TRBJ2-3,TGTGCCAGCAGTGAGGGCAGGGAGGCAGATACGCAGTATTTT,CASSEGREADTQYF
TRBV27,-,-,TRBJ2-3,TGTGCCAGCAGTTTAGTCGGCACAGATACGCAGTATTTT,CASSLVGTDTQYF
TRBV11-2,TRBD1,-,TRBJ1-3,TGTGCCAGCAGCTCGCATCGGGCAGGGGGCACTGGAAACACCATATATTTT,CASSSHRAGGTGNTIYF
TRBV6-1,TRBD2,-,TRBJ2-1,TGTGCCAGCAGGGGTAGCGGGAGACAGTACAATGAGCAGTTCTTC,CASRGSGRQYNEQFF
TRBV5-1,-,-,TRBJ2-7,TGCGCCAGCAGCTTGACTGACTACGAGCAGTACTTC,CASSLTDYEQYF
TRBV5-8,-,-,TRBJ2-5,TGTGCCAGCAGCGTACAAGAGACCCAGTACTTC,CASSVQETQYF
TRBV6-1,TRBD2,-,TRBJ2-1,TGTGCCAGCGGGACTAGCGGGGGGTACAATGAGCAGTTCTTC,CASGTSGGYNEQFF
TRBV19,TRBD1,-,TRBJ2-4,TGTGCCAGTAGTAAGCCCCCGGGACAGGGGGCCGGGAACATTCAGTACTTC,CASSKPPGQGAGNIQYF
TRBV11-1,-,-,TRBJ2-1,TGTGCCAGCAGCTTATCTCCCTCTAATGAGCAGTTCTTC,CASSLSPSNEQFF
TRBV9,-,-,TRBJ1-3,TGTGCCAGCAGCGTAGAGGCCGGGTGGGGAAACACCATATATTTT,CASSVEAGWGNTIYF
TRBV19,-,-,TRBJ2-1,TGTGCCAGTAGTAGCAACAGGATCGGCCCCTACAATGAGCAGTTCTTC,CASSSNRIGPYNEQFF
TRBV19,TRBD1,-,TRBJ1-2,TGTGCCAGTAGTAGCGGGACAGGGGGCTATGGCTACACCTTC,CASSSGTGGYGYTF
TRBV19,TRBD1,-,TRBJ1-1,TGTGCCAGTAGTCCTCGGACAGGGGTGGGGGAAGCTTTCTTT,CASSPRTGVGEAFF
TRBV6-5,-,-,TRBJ2-7,TGTGCCAGCCTCGGGTCCTACGAGCAGTACTTC,CASLGSYEQYF
TRBV2,-,-,TRBJ1-1,TGTGCCAGCAGTGAAGGGGGGGGCGGGTTCACTGAAGCTTTCTTT,CASSEGGGGFTEAFF
TRBV7-6,-,-,TRBJ2-2,TGTGCCAGCAGCCCCAGCCGGGCGGGACTCGGGACCGGGGAGCTGTTTTTT,CASSPSRAGLGTGELFF
TRBV27,TRBD2,-,TRBJ2-1,TGTGCCAGCAGTCGACCTGGGGGGGGGTCTAGCGGCTTAAATGAGCAGTTCTTC,CASSRPGGGSSGLNEQFF
TRBV19,-,-,TRBJ2-7,TGTGCCAGTAGTAAAGAGCAGGGTCAGTTTTTCCAGCAGTACTTC,CASSKEQGQFFQQYF